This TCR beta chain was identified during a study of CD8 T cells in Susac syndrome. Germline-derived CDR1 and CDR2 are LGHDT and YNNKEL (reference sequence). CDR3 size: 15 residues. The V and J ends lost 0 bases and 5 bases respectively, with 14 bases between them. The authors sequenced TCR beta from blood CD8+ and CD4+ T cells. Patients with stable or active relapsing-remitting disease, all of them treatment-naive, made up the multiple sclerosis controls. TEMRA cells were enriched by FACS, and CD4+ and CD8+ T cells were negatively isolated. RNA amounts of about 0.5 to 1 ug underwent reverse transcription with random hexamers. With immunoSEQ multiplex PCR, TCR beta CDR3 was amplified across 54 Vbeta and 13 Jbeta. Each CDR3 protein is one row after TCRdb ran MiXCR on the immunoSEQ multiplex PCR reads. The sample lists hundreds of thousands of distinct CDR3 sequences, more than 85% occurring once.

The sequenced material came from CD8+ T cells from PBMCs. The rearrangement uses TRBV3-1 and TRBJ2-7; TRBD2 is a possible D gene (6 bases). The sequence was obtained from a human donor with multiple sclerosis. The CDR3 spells CASSQEYGGSHEQYF. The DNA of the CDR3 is TGTGCCAGCAGCCAAGAGTATGGGGGGTCCCACGAGCAGTACTTC.